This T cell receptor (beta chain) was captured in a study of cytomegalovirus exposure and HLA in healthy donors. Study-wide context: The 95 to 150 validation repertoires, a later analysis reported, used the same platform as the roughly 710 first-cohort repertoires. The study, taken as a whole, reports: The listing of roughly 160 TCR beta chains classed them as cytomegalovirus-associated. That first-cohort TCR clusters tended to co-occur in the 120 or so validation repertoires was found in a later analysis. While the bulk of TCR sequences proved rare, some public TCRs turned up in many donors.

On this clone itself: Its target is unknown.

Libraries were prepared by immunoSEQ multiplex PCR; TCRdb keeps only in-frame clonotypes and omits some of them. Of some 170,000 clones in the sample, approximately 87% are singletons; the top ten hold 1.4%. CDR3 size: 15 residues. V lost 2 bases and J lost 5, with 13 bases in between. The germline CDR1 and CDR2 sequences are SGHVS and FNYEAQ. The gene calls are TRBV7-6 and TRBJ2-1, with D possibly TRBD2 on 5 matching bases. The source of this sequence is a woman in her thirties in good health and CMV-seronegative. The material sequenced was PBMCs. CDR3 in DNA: TGTGCCAGCAGCTTATTATCGGGGTCGGACAATGAGCAGTTCTTC. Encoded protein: CASSLLSGSDNEQFF.